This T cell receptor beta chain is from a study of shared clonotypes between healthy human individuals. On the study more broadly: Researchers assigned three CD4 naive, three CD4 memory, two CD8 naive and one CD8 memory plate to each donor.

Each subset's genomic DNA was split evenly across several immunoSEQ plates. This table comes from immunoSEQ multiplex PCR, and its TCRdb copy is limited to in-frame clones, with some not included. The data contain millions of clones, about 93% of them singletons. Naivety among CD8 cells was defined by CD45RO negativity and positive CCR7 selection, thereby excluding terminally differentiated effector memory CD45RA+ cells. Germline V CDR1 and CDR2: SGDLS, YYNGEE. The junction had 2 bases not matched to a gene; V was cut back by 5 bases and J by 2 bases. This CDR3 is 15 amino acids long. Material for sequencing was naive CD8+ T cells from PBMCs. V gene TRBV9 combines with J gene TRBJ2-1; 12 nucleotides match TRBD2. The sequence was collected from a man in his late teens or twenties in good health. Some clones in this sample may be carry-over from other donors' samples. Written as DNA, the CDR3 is TGTGCCAGCAGGAGACTAGCGGGAGCCTACAATGAGCAGTTCTTC. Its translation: CASRRLAGAYNEQFF.